This T cell receptor (beta chain) was captured in a study of blood T cells in healthy people across ages. The CDR3 loop spans 14 amino acids. V was pared by 4 bases and J by 7 bases, with 17 bases between. The germline V gene has CDR1 SEHNR and CDR2 FQNEAQ (reference sequence). Sample-barcoded 5' priming and a J-beta primer mix drove a second PCR of roughly 6 to 12 cycles. Via MiXCR, TCRdb re-called the 5' RACE reads, giving one row per CDR3 protein. This sample has 850,000 to 1,000,000 distinct CDR3 sequences, with about 53% found just once. The chain joins TRBV7-9 to TRBJ2-7; D is uncertain. Sequenced: blood. This clonotype was obtained from an older woman in good health. In nucleotides, the CDR3 is TGTGCCAGCAGCTCCAGCGTAACCTACAATGAGCAGTACTTC. Protein: CASSSSVTYNEQYF.